The 9 T cell receptor beta chains presented below share a single source sample, sequenced in a study of Ad26.COV2.S vaccination and SARS-CoV-2 variants (dated by TCRdb to about 2021). Preparation of the library involved the immunoSEQ multiplex PCR assay. TCRdb holds this immuneACCESS table with in-frame rearrangements only. Some clones are missing; in checked studies, unresolved V genes explain under half, and the rest has no known cause. This sample comprises 250,000 or so clones, approximately 88% of them detected only once. The ten biggest clones cover about 2.7% of the sample. What the treatment or condition label conveys for this sample: around 19 received Ad26.COV2.S at low or high dose, single or two shots; roughly five received placebo; per-sample allocation not given. Repertoires of vaccine and placebo recipients were sequenced from samples taken on day 63 after the first injection. The sample in question was peripheral blood, obtained in a trial of Ad26.COV2.S vaccine versus placebo. The source of these receptors is a person aged 18-65 years who received the Ad26.COV2.S COVID-19 vaccine or a placebo.

The rearrangement links TRBV10-1 to TRBJ2-2; tentative D call: TRBD1 (6 bases). The CDR3 covers 15 residues. Germline lookup yields CDR1 WNHNN and CDR2 SYGVQD (reference sequence). Trimming took off 9 bases at V and 0 bases at J, with 14 bases between the two ends. In DNA form, the CDR3 reads TGCGCCAGTTCTCCCGGGACAACGAACACCGGGGAGCTGTTTTTT. Translated, it gives CASSPGTTNTGELFF.

V usage is TRBV7-9 and J usage is TRBJ2-5; D is perhaps TRBD1 or TRBD2 (6 bases each). Germline V gene lookup returns CDR1 SEHNR and CDR2 FQNEAQ (reference sequence). Deletions cut 6 bases from V and 3 bases from J, with 14 bases between. The CDR3 consists of 14 residues. The CDR3 sequence is CASSTRGDEETQYF. CDR3 DNA sequence: TGTGCCAGCAGTACAAGGGGGGATGAAGAGACCCAGTACTTC. The variable domain in full, completed from reference TRBV7-9 and TRBJ2-5, reads DTGVSQNPRHKITKRGQNVTFRCDPISEHNRLYWYRQTLGQGPEFLTYFQNEAQLEKSRLLSDRFSAERPKGSFSTLEIQRTEQGDSAMYLCASSTRGDEETQYFGPGTRLLVL.

The sample holds a few counts of this clone. This chain links TRBV10-3 with TRBJ2-5; D call uncertain. V was shortened by 3 bases and J by 5 bases, with 4 bases between the two germline ends. There are 11 residues in the CDR3. The V gene's germline CDR1 is ENHRY and CDR2 SYGVKD. The DNA of the CDR3 is TGTGCCATCAGTGAAGGGGAGACCCAGTACTTC. Its translation: CAISEGETQYF.

The CDR3 region is CASSLGILYGYTF. The CDR3 DNA is TGTGCCAGCAGCCTGGGGATCCTCTATGGCTACACCTTC. The V and J genes are TRBV14 and TRBJ1-2; D is unclear. CDR3 length equals 13 residues. The V and J ends lost 4 bases and 4 bases respectively, with 10 bases between them. The germline CDR1 and CDR2 sequences are SGHDN and FVKESK.

The V call is TRBV5-6, the J call TRBJ2-1, with 10 bases lining up with TRBD1. The CDR3 sequence is 16 residues long. V was clipped by 4 bases and J by 2 bases; unmatched bases: 6. Germline V CDR1 and CDR2: SGHDT, YYEEEE. This CDR3 reads CASSPDRGLAYNEQFF. The CDR3, as DNA: TGTGCCAGCAGCCCCGACAGGGGGCTCGCCTACAATGAGCAGTTCTTC.

V gene TRBV13 combines with J gene TRBJ2-1, with TRBD2 identical over 7 bases. Germline-derived CDR1 and CDR2 are PRHDT and FYEKMQ (reference sequence). This CDR3 spans 17 amino acids. The V and J ends lost 5 bases and 0 bases, in that order; junction bases with no gene match: 10. In nucleotides, the CDR3 is TGTGCCAGCAGCCTCCGTCTAGCGGCCAGCTCCTACAATGAGCAGTTCTTC. As protein: CASSLRLAASSYNEQFF.

This chain connects TRBV7-2 to TRBJ1-5; D perhaps matches TRBD1 (6 bases). This CDR3 has 15 residues. The germline V and J ends were trimmed by 6 bases and 0 bases, with 12 bases remaining between them. The germline V gene encodes CDR1 SGHTA and CDR2 FQGNSA. The CDR3 protein is CASSTRGVSNQPQHF. In nucleotides, the CDR3 is TGTGCCAGCAGTACTAGGGGGGTTAGCAATCAGCCCCAGCATTTT.

The chain employs TRBV19 and TRBJ2-7; TRBD1 or TRBD2 may be the D gene (5 bases each). Trimming pared 3 bases from V and 4 bases from J, leaving 13 bases between. The CDR3 runs to 14 residues. In germline, CDR1 is LNHDA, CDR2 SQIVND (reference sequence). The CDR3 DNA sequence: TGTGCCAGTAGTATGGGGACGGGGATTTACGAGCAGTACTTC. Translation gives CASSMGTGIYEQYF.

In its sample, this clone was seen many times. The chain couples TRBV6-2 or TRBV6-3 to TRBJ2-1; no firm D call. V was trimmed by 5 bases and J by 4 bases, leaving 9 bases between them. CDR1 and CDR2 (germline): MNHEY, SVGEGT. The CDR3 consists of 13 residues. CDR3 region: CASSRIEYNEQFF. CDR3 coding DNA: TGTGCCAGCAGTCGTATAGAGTACAATGAGCAGTTCTTC.